This entry lists 20 T cell receptor beta chains sequenced from one sample in a study of identifying expanded T cells in peripheral blood. Method: immunoSEQ multiplex PCR; TCRdb's copy keeps in-frame clones and lacks some. This table has 85,000 to 95,000 clones, about nine tenths appearing once. The sequenced sample was blood. The receptors derive from a person between 18 and 75 years old in good health.

The V gene is TRBV19, the J gene TRBJ1-1; perhaps TRBD1 as D (6 bases). The length of the CDR3 is 16 residues. Trimming took 7 bases from V and 0 from J, leaving 18 bases between them. Germline CDR1 is LNHDA and CDR2 is SQIVND (reference sequence). CDR3 region: CASTPTPDSMNTEAFF. The CDR3 coding sequence is TGTGCCAGTACCCCCACACCGGACAGCATGAACACTGAAGCTTTCTTT. The full variable domain, its missing parts supplied by reference TRBV19 and TRBJ1-1, is DGGITQSPKYLFRKEGQNVTLSCEQNLNHDAMYWYRQDPGQGLRLIYYSQIVNDFQKGDIAEGYSVSREKKESFPLTVTSAQKNPTAFYLCASTPTPDSMNTEAFFGQGTRLTVV.

The chain is built from TRBV29-1 and TRBJ2-1, with 8 bases fitting TRBD1. After removal of 4 bases from V and 3 bases from J, the junction contained 5 bases not matched to a gene. In germline, CDR1 is SQVTM, CDR2 ANQGSEA. This CDR3 is 14 amino acids long. In DNA, the CDR3 is TGCAGCGTTGCCGACAGGGGATTCTACAATGAGCAGTTCTTC. Translated: CSVADRGFYNEQFF.

This chain links TRBV2 with TRBJ1-2; 12 bases fit TRBD1. The length of the CDR3 is 16 residues. The V and J ends lost 10 bases and 8 bases, in that order; junction bases with no gene match: 17. CDR1 SNHLY and CDR2 FYNNEI come from the germline V gene. The CDR3 spells CATARDRGPPAEGYTF. In DNA form, the CDR3 reads TGTGCCACCGCCCGGGACAGGGGGCCACCCGCAGAGGGCTACACCTTC.

This clone came up once. The chain combines TRBV15 with TRBJ2-7, with TRBD1 matching 8 bases. The junction had 7 bases not matched to a gene; V was cut back by 5 bases and J by 1 base. Germline CDR1 is LNHNV and CDR2 is YYDKDF (reference sequence). CDR3 length: 15 residues. Here the CDR3 reads CATSPTRDRSYEQYF. The CDR3 DNA follows: TGTGCCACCAGCCCGACGCGGGACAGGTCCTACGAGCAGTACTTC.

V is TRBV7-9 and J is TRBJ2-1, with a tentative D call TRBD2 (6 bases). This CDR3 comprises 15 residues. V lost 1 base to trimming and J lost 9 bases, with 16 bases between them. CDR1 and CDR2 (germline): SEHNR, FQNEAQ (reference sequence). The CDR3 region is CASSLVSSRGIEQFF. In nucleotides, the CDR3 is TGTGCCAGCAGCTTAGTTTCCTCTCGCGGGATTGAGCAGTTCTTC.

This chain connects TRBV10-2 to TRBJ2-1; 9 bases match TRBD1. J was trimmed by 1 base and V by 6 bases; bases with no gene match: 4. Germline assignment: CDR1 WSHSY and CDR2 SAAADI. The CDR3 is 15 amino acids. This chain's CDR3 is CASSPDRGSYNEQFF. CDR3 coding DNA: TGCGCCAGCAGCCCGGACAGGGGTTCCTACAATGAGCAGTTCTTC.

The sample holds one count of this clone. The chain is built from TRBV30 and TRBJ2-4; TRBD1 matches at 7 bases. This CDR3 region has 14 residues. In germline, CDR1 is GTSNPN, CDR2 SVGIG (reference sequence). With 3 bases clipped from V and 1 base from J, the junction kept 3 bases outside the gene matches. The CDR3 DNA follows: TGTGCCTGGAGCCGACAGGGCGCCAAAAACATTCAGTACTTC. It codes for CAWSRQGAKNIQYF. Using reference TRBV30 and TRBJ2-4 for the parts outside the CDR3, the full variable domain is SQTIHQWPATLVQPVGSPLSLECTVEGTSNPNLYWYRQAAGRGLQLLFYSVGIGQISSEVPQNLSASRPQDRQFILSSKKLLLSDSGFYLCAWSRQGAKNIQYFGAGTRLSVL.

By share, this clone counts as medium-sized. This chain links TRBV19 with TRBJ2-7, with D tentatively TRBD1 (6 bases). The CDR3 is 13 amino acids. The germline V and J ends were trimmed by 5 bases and 6 bases, with 14 bases remaining between them. In germline, CDR1 is LNHDA, CDR2 SQIVND (reference sequence). The CDR3 loop is CASSSSTGLEQYF. CDR3 bases: TGTGCCAGTAGTTCCTCGACAGGTCTCGAGCAGTACTTC.

This clone was seen only once. This rearrangement joins TRBV7-3 to TRBJ2-5, with D unclear. V lost 1 base to trimming and J lost 3 bases, with 6 bases between them. This CDR3 contains 13 residues. Germline V gene lookup returns CDR1 SGHTA and CDR2 FQGTGA. The CDR3 reads CASSLSTEETQYF. The CDR3 DNA reads as TGTGCCAGCAGCTTAAGTACGGAAGAGACCCAGTACTTC.

The CDR3 DNA reads TGTGCCAGCAGCCCACAGGAGAATCAGCCCCAGCATTTT. Protein product: CASSPQENQPQHF. J is TRBJ1-5 and V is TRBV6-4; D is possibly TRBD1 (5 bases). The CDR3 loop spans 13 amino acids. Germline V gives CDR1 MRHNA, CDR2 SNTAGT. The V end was cut by 6 bases, the J end by 4 bases, with 10 bases between.

Only a few counts were recorded for this clone. The chain combines TRBV7-3 with TRBJ2-7; D might be TRBD1 (6 bases). The CDR3 consists of 13 residues. Trimming removed 5 bases from V and 2 bases from J, with 10 bases in between. CDR1 is SGHTA, CDR2 FQGTGA, per germline. Written as DNA, the CDR3 is TGTGCCAGCAGCCGATCAGGGGCCTACGAGCAGTACTTC. Protein product: CASSRSGAYEQYF.

Only one count was recorded for this clone. V usage is TRBV29-1 and J usage is TRBJ2-5, with TRBD2 matching over 10 bases. The length of the CDR3 is 15 residues. CDR1 SQVTM and CDR2 ANQGSEA come from the germline V gene. Trimming cost V 0 bases and J 2 bases; bases outside gene matches: 3. CDR3 nucleotides: TGCAGCGTTGAAGATCCGACTAGCGGGCAAGAGACCCAGTACTTC. It is translated as CSVEDPTSGQETQYF. Variable domain in full (rest from reference TRBV29-1 and TRBJ2-5): SAVISQKPSRDICQRGTSLTIQCQVDSQVTMMFWYRQQPGQSLTLIATANQGSEATYESGFVIDKFPISRPNLTFSTLTVSNMSPEDSSIYLCSVEDPTSGQETQYFGPGTRLLVL.

The rearrangement links TRBV2 to TRBJ2-5, with a tentative D call TRBD2 (6 bases). CDR3 length equals 14 residues. Trimming left V 7 bases short and J 5 bases short, with 17 bases between. Germline V gene data show CDR1 as SNHLY and CDR2 as FYNNEI. The CDR3 nucleotides read TGTGCCAGCAAAGGTACCAACGGAGGGGAGACCCAGTACTTC. Encoded protein: CASKGTNGGETQYF.

V is TRBV6-1 and J is TRBJ1-3; no definite D call. V was cut by 1 base and J by 8 bases, with 9 bases left in between. Germline loops: CDR1 MNHNS, CDR2 SASEGT. The length of the CDR3 is 13 residues. The CDR3 sequence: CASSEVQPDTIYF. For the CDR3, the DNA is TGTGCCAGCAGTGAAGTCCAGCCCGACACCATATATTTT.

The V and J genes are TRBV7-8 and TRBJ1-5; D ambiguous. Germline CDR1 and CDR2: SGHVS and FQNEAQ. V gave up 5 bases and J gave up 1 base, with 12 bases separating them. The CDR3 is made up of 15 amino acids. This CDR3 reads CASSARTESNQPQHF. The CDR3 nucleotides are TGTGCCAGCAGCGCCCGGACGGAAAGCAATCAGCCCCAGCATTTT. Variable domain in full (rest from reference TRBV7-8 and TRBJ1-5): GAGVSQSPRYKVAKRGQDVALRCDPISGHVSLFWYQQALGQGPEFLTYFQNEAQLDKSGLPSDRFFAERPEGSVSTLKIQRTQQEDSAVYLCASSARTESNQPQHFGDGTRLSIL.

J is TRBJ2-7 and V is TRBV27; D is ambiguous. This CDR3 comprises 13 residues. The germline V gene encodes CDR1 MNHEY and CDR2 SMNVEV (reference sequence). Trimming took 5 bases from V and 2 from J, leaving 10 bases between them. The CDR3 coding sequence is TGTGCCAGCAGTCCCCGCCGAGCCTACGAGCAGTACTTC. Translation gives CASSPRRAYEQYF.

The chain combines TRBV5-1 with TRBJ2-1, with D hard to call. Deletions cut 1 base from V and 3 bases from J, with 11 bases between. Germline V gives CDR1 SGHRS, CDR2 YFSETQ. The CDR3 has 15 residues. CDR3 sequence (DNA): TGCGCCAGCAGCTTGCCGGGCCTCGACTACAATGAGCAGTTCTTC. Translation: CASSLPGLDYNEQFF. Based on the CDR3 plus reference TRBV5-1 and TRBJ2-1, the full variable domain is KAGVTQTPRYLIKTRGQQVTLSCSPISGHRSVSWYQQTPGQGLQFLFEYFSETQRNKGNFPGRFSGRQFSNSRSEMNVSTLELGDSALYLCASSLPGLDYNEQFFGPGTRLTVL.

This sequence joins TRBV28 and TRBJ2-7; a weak D match, TRBD1 (6 bases). The CDR3 is 14 amino acids. The germline V gene has CDR1 MDHEN and CDR2 SYDVKM. V was pared by 6 bases and J by 5 bases, with 17 bases between. CDR3 DNA: TGTGCCAGCAGACCGGGACAAACGAACCACGAGCAGTACTTC. Its protein product is CASRPGQTNHEQYF. The variable domain in full, completed from reference TRBV28 and TRBJ2-7, reads DVKVTQSSRYLVKRTGEKVFLECVQDMDHENMFWYRQDPGLGLRLIYFSYDVKMKEKGDIPEGYSVSREKKERFSLILESASTNQTSMYLCASRPGQTNHEQYFGPGTRLTVT.

V and J are TRBV5-6 and TRBJ2-3; 11 bases agree with TRBD2. From germline, CDR1 is SGHDT and CDR2 YYEEEE. The CDR3 is made up of 16 amino acids. With V trimmed by 1 base and J by 2 bases, 3 bases remained unmatched. CDR3 coding DNA: TGTGCCAGCAGCTTGCGACTAGCGGGACCCACAGATACGCAGTATTTT. This gives the protein CASSLRLAGPTDTQYF.

The chain combines TRBV27 with TRBJ2-7, with 8 bases aligning to TRBD1. The CDR3 runs to 16 residues. From germline, CDR1 is MNHEY and CDR2 SMNVEV (reference sequence). The V and J ends lost 2 bases and 2 bases, in that order; junction bases with no gene match: 8. The CDR3 loop reads CASSLSPGGLTYEQYF. The CDR3 DNA reads TGTGCCAGCAGTTTAAGCCCAGGGGGCCTTACCTACGAGCAGTACTTC.